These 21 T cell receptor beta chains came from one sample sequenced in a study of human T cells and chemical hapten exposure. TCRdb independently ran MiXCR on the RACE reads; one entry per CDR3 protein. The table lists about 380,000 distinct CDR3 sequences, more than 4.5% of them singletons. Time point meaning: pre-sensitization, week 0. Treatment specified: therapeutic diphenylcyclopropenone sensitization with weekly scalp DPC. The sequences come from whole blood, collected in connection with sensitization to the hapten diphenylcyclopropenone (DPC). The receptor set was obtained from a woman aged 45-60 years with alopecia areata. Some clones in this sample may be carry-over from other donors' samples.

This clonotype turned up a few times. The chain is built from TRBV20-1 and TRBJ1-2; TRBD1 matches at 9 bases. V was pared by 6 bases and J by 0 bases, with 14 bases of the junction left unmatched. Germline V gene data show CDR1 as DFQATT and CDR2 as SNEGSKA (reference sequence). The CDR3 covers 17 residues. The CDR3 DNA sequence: TGCAGTGCCCGCCGAGGACAGGGGAGGAGAGCTAACTATGGCTACACCTTC. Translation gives CSARRGQGRRANYGYTF.

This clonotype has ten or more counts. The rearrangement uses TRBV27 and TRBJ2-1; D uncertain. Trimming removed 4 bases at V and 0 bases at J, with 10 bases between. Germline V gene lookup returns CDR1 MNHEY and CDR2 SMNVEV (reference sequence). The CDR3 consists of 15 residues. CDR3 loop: CASSSSESSYNEQFF. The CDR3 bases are TGTGCCAGCAGTTCGTCCGAGAGCTCCTACAATGAGCAGTTCTTC.

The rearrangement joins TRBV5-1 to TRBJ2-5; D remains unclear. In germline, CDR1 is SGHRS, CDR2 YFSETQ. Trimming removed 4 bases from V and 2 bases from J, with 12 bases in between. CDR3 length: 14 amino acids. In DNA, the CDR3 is TGCGCCAGCAGCGTAGGAGAGAATCAAGAGACCCAGTACTTC. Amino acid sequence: CASSVGENQETQYF.

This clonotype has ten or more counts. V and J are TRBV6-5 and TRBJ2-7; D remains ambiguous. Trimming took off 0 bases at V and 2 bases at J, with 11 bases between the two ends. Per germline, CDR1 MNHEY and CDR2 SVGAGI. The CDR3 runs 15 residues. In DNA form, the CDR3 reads TGTGCCAGCAGTTACTCGAACTTAGGGACCTACGAGCAGTACTTC. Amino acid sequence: CASSYSNLGTYEQYF.

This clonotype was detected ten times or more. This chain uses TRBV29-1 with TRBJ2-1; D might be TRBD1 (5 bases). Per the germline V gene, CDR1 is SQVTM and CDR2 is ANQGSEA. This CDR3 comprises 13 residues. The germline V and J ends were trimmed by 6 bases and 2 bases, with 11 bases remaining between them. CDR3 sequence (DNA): TGCAGCGTCCGCGCAGGGACCTACAATGAGCAGTTCTTC. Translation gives CSVRAGTYNEQFF.

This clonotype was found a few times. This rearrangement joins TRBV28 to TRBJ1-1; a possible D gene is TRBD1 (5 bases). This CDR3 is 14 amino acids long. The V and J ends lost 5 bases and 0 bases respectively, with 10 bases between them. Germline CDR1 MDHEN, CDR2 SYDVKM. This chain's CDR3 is CASSLGHMNTEAFF. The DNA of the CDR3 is TGTGCCAGCAGTCTTGGACACATGAACACTGAAGCTTTCTTT.

This chain's CDR3 is CASIGQGAFLDQPQHF. As DNA, the CDR3 is TGTGCCAGCATTGGACAGGGGGCTTTCTTGGATCAGCCCCAGCATTTT. V and J are TRBV6-1 and TRBJ1-5; 11 bases are shared with TRBD1. The germline gives CDR1 MNHNS, CDR2 SASEGT. The ends lost 7 bases at V and 5 bases at J; junction bases unmatched: 10. The CDR3 runs to 16 residues.

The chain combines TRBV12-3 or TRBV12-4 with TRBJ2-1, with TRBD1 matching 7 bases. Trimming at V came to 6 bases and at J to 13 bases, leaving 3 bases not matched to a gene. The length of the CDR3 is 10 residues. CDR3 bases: TGTGCCAGCAGCGACAGGGACCAGTTCTTC. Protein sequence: CASSDRDQFF.

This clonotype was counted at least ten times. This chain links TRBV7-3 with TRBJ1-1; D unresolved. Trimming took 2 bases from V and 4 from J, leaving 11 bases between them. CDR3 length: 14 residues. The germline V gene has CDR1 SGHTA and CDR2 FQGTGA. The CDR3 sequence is CASSLRSGTTEAFF. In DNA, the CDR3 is TGTGCCAGCAGCTTACGGTCGGGCACCACTGAAGCTTTCTTT.

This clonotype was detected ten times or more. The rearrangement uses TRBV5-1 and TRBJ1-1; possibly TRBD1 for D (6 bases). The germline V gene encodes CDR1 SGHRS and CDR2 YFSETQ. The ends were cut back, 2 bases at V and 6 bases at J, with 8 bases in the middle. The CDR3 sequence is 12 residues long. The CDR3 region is CASSFPGAEAFF. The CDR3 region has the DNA TGCGCCAGCAGCTTCCCAGGGGCTGAAGCTTTCTTT.

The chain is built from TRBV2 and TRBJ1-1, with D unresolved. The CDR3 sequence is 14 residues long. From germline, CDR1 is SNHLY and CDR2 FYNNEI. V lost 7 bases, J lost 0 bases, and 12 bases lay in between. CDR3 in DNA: TGTGCCAGCATGGCCTTAAGGCTGAACACTGAAGCTTTCTTT. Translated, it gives CASMALRLNTEAFF.

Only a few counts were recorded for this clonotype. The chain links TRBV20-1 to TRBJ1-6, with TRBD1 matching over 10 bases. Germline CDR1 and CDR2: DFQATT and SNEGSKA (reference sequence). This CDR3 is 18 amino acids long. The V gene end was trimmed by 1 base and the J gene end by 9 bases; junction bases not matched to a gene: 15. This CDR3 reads CSARVPGQGFNPVSPLHF. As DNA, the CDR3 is TGCAGTGCTAGAGTCCCGGGACAGGGGTTTAATCCGGTTTCACCCCTCCACTTT.

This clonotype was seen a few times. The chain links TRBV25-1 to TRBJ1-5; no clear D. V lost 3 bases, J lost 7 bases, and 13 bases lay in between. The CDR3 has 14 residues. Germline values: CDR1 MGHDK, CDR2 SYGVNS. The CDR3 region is CASSDPGPGQPQHF. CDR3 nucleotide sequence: TGTGCCAGCAGTGACCCTGGCCCCGGGCAGCCCCAGCATTTT.

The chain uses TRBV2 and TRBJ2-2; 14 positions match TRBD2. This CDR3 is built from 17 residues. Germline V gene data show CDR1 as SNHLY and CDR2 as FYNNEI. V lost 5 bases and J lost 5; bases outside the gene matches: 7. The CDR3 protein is CASSSGTSGSSTGELFF. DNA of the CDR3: TGTGCCAGCAGTTCCGGGACTAGCGGGAGTTCGACCGGGGAGCTGTTTTTT.

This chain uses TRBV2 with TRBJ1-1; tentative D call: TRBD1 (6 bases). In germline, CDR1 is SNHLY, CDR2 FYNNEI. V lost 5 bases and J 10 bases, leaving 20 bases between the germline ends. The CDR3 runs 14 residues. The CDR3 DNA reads TGTGCCAGCAGTTGGGGGGGGACAAACCAGGGAGCTTTCTTT. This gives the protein CASSWGGTNQGAFF.

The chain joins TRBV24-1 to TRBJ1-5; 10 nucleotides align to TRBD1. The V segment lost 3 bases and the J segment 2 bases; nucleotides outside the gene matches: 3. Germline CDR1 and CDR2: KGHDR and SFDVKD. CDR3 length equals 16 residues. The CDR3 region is CATSDGTGVGNQPQHF. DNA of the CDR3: TGTGCCACCAGTGATGGGACAGGGGTTGGCAATCAGCCCCAGCATTTT.

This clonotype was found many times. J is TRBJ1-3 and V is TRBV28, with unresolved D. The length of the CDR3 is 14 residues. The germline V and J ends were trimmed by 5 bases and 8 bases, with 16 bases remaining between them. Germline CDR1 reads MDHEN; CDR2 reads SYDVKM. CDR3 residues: CASSPIHIPDTIYF. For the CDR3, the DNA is TGTGCCAGCAGTCCGATTCACATTCCCGACACCATATATTTT.

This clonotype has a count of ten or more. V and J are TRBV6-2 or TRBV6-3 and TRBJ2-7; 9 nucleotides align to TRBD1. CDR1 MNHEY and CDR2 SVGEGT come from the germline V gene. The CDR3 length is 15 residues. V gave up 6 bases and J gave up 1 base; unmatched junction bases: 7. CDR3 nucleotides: TGTGCCAGCAGCCCGGTTGGACAGGGGTCCTACGAGCAGTACTTC. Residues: CASSPVGQGSYEQYF.

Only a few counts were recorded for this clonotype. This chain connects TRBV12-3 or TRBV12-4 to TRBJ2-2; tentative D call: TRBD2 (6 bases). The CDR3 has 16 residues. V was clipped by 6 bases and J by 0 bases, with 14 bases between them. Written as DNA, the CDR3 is TGTGCCAGCAGCCCACTACTAGCCTCGAACACCGGGGAGCTGTTTTTT. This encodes CASSPLLASNTGELFF.

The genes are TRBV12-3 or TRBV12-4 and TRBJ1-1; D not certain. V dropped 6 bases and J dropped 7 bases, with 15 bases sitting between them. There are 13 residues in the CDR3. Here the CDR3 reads CASSPLSLGEAFF. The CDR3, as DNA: TGTGCCAGCAGCCCCCTGAGCCTCGGTGAAGCTTTCTTT.

The CDR3 DNA reads as TGCGCCAGCAGCTACGGACTAGCGGGGGGGCCCTACAATGAGCAGTTCTTC. Residues: CASSYGLAGGPYNEQFF. The V call is TRBV5-1, the J call TRBJ2-1; 15 bases are shared with TRBD2. This CDR3 is 17 amino acids long. With V trimmed by 3 bases and J by 2 bases, 3 bases remained unmatched. Germline CDR1 and CDR2: SGHRS and YFSETQ.